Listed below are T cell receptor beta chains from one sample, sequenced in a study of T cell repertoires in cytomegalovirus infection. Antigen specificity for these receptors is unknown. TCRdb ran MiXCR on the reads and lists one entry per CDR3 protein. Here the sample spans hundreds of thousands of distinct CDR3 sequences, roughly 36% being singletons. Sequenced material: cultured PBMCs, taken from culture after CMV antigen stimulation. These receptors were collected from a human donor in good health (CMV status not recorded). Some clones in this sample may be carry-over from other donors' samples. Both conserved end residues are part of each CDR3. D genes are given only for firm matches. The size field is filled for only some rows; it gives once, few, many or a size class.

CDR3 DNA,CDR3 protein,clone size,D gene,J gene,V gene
TGTGCCAGCAGTCCGACCGGGACGACGTTGGAGCCCCAGCATTTT,CASSPTGTTLEPQHF,few,-,TRBJ1-5,TRBV12-3/TRBV12-4
TGTGCCAGTAGTTTTCGGACCGGGGGCCAGCATTTT,CASSFRTGGQHF,few,-,TRBJ1-5,TRBV19
TGTGCCAGCAGTAAAGACAGGACCACTGAAGCTTTCTTT,CASSKDRTTEAFF,-,-,TRBJ1-1,TRBV6-6
TGTGCCAGCACCCCAGGGGCTGGGAACACTGAAGCTTTCTTT,CASTPGAGNTEAFF,few,-,TRBJ1-1,TRBV28
TGTGCCAGCAGCTTTACCACTAGCTCTGGAAACACCATATATTTT,CASSFTTSSGNTIYF,few,-,TRBJ1-3,TRBV7-2
TGTGCCAGCTCACCTCGACAGAAACCCTACGAGCAGTACTTC,CASSPRQKPYEQYF,-,-,TRBJ2-7,TRBV18
TGTGCCAGCAGCTTGGGGGACCTCGCGGCTAGCGGGAGCTATTATGAGCAGTTCTTC,CASSLGDLAASGSYYEQFF,few,TRBD2,TRBJ2-1,TRBV5-6
TGTGCCACCGAAGACAGCTACGAGCAGTACTTC,CATEDSYEQYF,few,-,TRBJ2-7,TRBV25-1
TGTGCCAGCAGCCTCCGACAGGTCCAAGAGACCCAGTACTTC,CASSLRQVQETQYF,few,-,TRBJ2-5,TRBV7-8
TGTGCCAGCAGTGAAGCTGGACCTCTCGCTTTCTTT,CASSEAGPLAFF,once,-,TRBJ1-1,TRBV2
TGTGCCAGCAGCTCCTTCGCCGGACAGGGGGTCGGGGAGCAGTACTTC,CASSSFAGQGVGEQYF,-,TRBD1,TRBJ2-7,TRBV7-9
TGCGCCAGCAGCTCGTCCCCCAGGGCCGTCAATTCACCCCTCCACTTT,CASSSSPRAVNSPLHF,-,-,TRBJ1-6,TRBV5-1
TGTGCCAGCAGTTCGATCTTTCGGGACAACTCCTACGAGCAGTACTTC,CASSSIFRDNSYEQYF,once,-,TRBJ2-7,TRBV6-2/TRBV6-3
TGTGCCAGCACCAGGGACGACAGGGCTTCCAATCAGCCCCAGCATTTT,CASTRDDRASNQPQHF,few,TRBD1,TRBJ1-5,TRBV28
TGTGCCAGCTCTAGTAGGGGGCTCTACGAGCAGTACTTC,CASSSRGLYEQYF,-,TRBD1,TRBJ2-7,TRBV27
TGTGCCAGCAGCACCGGACTAGCGGGAGTAGGAAATGAGCAGTTCTTC,CASSTGLAGVGNEQFF,-,TRBD2,TRBJ2-1,TRBV5-4
TGTGCCTGGAGTGTACAGGGGGGATTCTATGGCTACACCTTC,CAWSVQGGFYGYTF,-,TRBD1,TRBJ1-2,TRBV30